This T cell receptor (beta chain) was identified during a study of T cells expressing NK-cell markers. Study results and caveats: The same clonotypes also predominated in the CD3+CD56-NKG2C+ fraction of a few donors. It is unclear if expanded NKG2C-expressing clones target HCMV antigens.

A note on this clonotype: No antigen is known for it.

TCRdb re-analyzed the 5' RACE reads; it lists each CDR3 protein once, without DNA. Seen in this sample are 500,000 to 700,000 distinct CDR3 sequences; the ten most common clones hold roughly 3.4%. In germline, CDR1 is MNHEY, CDR2 SVGEGT. The CDR3 runs 16 residues. The receptor's source is a man younger than 35 in good health. The sample consisted of blood T cells: a sorted CD56 or NKG2C T cell subset, CD4+ or CD8+ T cells, or bulk PBMC T cells (not recorded which). The chain recombines TRBV6-2 or TRBV6-3 with TRBJ2-7; TCRdb lists TRBD1, though no DNA is available to test this call. This CDR3 is CASSEQTGDGAYEQYF.